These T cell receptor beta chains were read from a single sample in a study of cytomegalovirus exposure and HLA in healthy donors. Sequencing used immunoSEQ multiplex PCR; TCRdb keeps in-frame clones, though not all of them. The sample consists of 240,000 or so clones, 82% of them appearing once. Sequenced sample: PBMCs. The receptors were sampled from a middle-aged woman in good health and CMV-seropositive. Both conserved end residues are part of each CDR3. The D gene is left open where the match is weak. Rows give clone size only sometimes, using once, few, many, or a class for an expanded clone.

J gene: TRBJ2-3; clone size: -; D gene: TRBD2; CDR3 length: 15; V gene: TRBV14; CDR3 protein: CASSRQRGITDTQYF; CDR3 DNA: TGTGCCAGCAGCCGCCAGCGGGGTATAACAGATACGCAGTATTTT
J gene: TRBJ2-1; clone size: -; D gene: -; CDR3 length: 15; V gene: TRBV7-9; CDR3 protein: CASSPNQRTNNEQFF; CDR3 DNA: TGTGCCAGCAGCCCCAATCAGCGGACCAACAATGAGCAGTTCTTC
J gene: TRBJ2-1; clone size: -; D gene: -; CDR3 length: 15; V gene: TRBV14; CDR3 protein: CASSLARLEYNEQFF; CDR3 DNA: TGTGCCAGCAGCTTAGCTAGACTAGAGTACAATGAGCAGTTCTTC
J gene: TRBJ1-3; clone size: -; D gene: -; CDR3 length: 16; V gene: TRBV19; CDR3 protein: CASSIPDTGAGVTIYF; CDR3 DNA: TGTGCCAGTAGTATACCCGATACGGGAGCTGGTGTTACCATATATTTT
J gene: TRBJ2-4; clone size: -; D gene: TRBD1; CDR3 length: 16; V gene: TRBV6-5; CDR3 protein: CASSYSDGQGGNIQYF; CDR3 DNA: TGTGCCAGCAGTTACTCTGATGGACAGGGAGGAAACATTCAGTACTTC
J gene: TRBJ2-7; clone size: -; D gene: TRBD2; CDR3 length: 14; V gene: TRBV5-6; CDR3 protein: CASSSGLAVYEQYF; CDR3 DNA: TGTGCCAGCAGCTCCGGACTAGCCGTCTACGAGCAGTACTTC
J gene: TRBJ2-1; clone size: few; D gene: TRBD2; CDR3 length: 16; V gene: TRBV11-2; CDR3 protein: CASSPRTSGGFNEQFF; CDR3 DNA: TGTGCCAGCAGCCCGCGGACTAGCGGGGGTTTCAATGAGCAGTTCTTC
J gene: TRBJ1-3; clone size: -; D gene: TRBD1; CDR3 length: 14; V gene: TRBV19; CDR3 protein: CASSTGTAGNTIYF; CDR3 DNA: TGTGCCAGTTCTACTGGGACAGCTGGAAACACCATATATTTT
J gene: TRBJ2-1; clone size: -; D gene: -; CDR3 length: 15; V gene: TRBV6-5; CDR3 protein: CASSYYGVQYNEQFF; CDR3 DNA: TGTGCCAGCAGTTACTACGGGGTTCAATACAATGAGCAGTTCTTC
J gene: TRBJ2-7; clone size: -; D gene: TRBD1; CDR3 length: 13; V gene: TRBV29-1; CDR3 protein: CSVDRQGVGEQYF; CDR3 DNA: TGCAGCGTGGACCGACAGGGGGTGGGGGAGCAGTACTTC
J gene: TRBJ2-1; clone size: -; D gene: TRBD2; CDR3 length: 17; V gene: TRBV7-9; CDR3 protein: CASSGGTSGKSYNEQFF; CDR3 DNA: TGTGCCAGCAGCGGCGGGACTAGCGGGAAGTCCTACAATGAGCAGTTCTTC
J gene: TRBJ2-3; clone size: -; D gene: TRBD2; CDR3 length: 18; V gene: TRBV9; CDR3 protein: CASSVVSLAGGLTDTQYF; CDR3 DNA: TGTGCCAGCAGCGTAGTTTCTTTAGCGGGGGGACTCACAGATACGCAGTATTTT
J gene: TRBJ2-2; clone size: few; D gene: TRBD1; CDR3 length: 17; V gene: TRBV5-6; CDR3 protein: CASSWRGTGPRTGELFF; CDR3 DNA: TGTGCCAGCAGCTGGAGAGGGACAGGGCCCCGCACCGGGGAGCTGTTTTTT
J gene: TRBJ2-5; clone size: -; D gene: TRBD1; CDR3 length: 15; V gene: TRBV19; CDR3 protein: CASSAWDRQKETQYF; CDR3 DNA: TGTGCCAGTAGTGCGTGGGACAGGCAAAAAGAGACCCAGTACTTC
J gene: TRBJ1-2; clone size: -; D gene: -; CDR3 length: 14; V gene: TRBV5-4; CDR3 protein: CASSLPGQSYGYTF; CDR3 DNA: TGTGCCAGCAGCTTGCCCGGACAGTCCTATGGCTACACCTTC
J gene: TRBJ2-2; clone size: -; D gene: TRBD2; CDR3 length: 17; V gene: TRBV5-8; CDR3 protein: CASSFRFRGRTTGELFF; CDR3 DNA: TGTGCCAGCAGCTTCCGTTTCCGCGGGAGGACCACCGGGGAGCTGTTTTTT
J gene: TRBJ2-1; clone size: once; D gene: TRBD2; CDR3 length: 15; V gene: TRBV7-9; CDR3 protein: CASSSSGGANNEQFF; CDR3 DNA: TGTGCCAGCAGCTCCAGCGGGGGGGCCAATAATGAGCAGTTCTTC
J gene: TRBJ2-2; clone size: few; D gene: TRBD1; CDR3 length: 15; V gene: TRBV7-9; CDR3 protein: CASSRGTGDTGELFF; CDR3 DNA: TGTGCCAGCAGCCGCGGGACAGGGGACACCGGGGAGCTGTTTTTT
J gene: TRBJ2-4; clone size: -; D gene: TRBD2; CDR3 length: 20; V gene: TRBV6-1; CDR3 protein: CASSERPDLAGGLAKNIQYF; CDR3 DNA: TGTGCCAGCAGTGAACGTCCCGACTTAGCCGGGGGGTTAGCCAAAAACATTCAGTACTTC
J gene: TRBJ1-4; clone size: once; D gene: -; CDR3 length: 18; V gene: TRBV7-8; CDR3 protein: CASSLGGGRGQWVEKLFF; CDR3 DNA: TGTGCCAGCAGCTTAGGGGGGGGACGGGGGCAGTGGGTAGAAAAACTGTTTTTT